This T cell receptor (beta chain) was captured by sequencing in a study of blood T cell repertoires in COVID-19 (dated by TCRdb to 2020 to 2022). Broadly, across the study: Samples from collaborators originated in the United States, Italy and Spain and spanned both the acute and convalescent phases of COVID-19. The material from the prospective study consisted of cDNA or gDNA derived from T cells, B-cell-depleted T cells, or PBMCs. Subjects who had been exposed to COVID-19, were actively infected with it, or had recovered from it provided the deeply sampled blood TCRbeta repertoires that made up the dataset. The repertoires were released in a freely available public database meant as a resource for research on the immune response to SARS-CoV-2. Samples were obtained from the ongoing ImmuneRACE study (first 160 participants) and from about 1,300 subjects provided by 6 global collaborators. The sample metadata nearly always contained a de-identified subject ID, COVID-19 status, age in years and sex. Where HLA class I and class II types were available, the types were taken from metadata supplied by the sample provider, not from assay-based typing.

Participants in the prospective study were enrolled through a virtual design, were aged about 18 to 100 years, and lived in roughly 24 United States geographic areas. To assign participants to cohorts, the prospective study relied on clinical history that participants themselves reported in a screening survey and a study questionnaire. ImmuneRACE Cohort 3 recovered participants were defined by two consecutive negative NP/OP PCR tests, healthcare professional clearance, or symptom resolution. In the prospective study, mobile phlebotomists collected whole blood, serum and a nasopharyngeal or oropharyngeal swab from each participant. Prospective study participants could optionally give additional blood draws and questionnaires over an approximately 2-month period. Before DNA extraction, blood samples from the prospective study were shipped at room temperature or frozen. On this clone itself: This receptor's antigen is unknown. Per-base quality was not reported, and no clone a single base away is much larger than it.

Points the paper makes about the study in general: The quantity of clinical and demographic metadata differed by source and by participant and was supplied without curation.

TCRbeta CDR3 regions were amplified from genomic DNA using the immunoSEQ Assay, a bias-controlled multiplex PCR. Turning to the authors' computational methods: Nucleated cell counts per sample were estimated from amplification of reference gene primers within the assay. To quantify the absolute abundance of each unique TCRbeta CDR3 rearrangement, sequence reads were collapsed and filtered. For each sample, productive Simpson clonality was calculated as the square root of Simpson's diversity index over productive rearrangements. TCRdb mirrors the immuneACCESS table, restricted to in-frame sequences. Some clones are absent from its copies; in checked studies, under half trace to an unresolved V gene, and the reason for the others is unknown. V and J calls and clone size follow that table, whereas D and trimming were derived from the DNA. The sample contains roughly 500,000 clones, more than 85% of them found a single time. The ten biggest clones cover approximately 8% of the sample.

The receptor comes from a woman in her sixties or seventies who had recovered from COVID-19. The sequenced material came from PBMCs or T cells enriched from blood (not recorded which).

The CDR3: CASILGRGLTDTQYF. The nucleotide sequence is given as TGTGCCAGTATTCTCGGGAGGGGGCTAACAGATACGCAGTATTTT. In this chain, TRBV2 is recombined with TRBJ2-3; TRBD2 is possibly the D segment (8 matching bases). The germline V gene sets CDR1 to SNHLY and CDR2 to FYNNEI. The CDR3 sequence holds 15 residues, the cysteine and phenylalanine included. Solely the CDR3 DNA is kept, with 45 bases framed from the first base. V loses 9 bases of germline sequence and J loses 3 bases, and the interval between the two ends is 19 bases. Full variable domain (CDR3 extended with the reference TRBV2 and TRBJ2-3 proteins): EPEVTQTPSHQVTQMGQEVILRCVPISNHLYFYWYRQILGQKVEFLVSFYNNEISEKSEIFDDQFSVERPDGSNFTLKIRSTKLEDSAMYFCASILGRGLTDTQYFGPGTRLTVL.